This T cell receptor beta chain was sequenced in a study of neurological immune-mediated disorders. This clonotype was seen repeatedly, ten times or more. Its antigen is as yet unknown. Volunteers attending a blood bank in Maryland, USA, served as healthy controls. Findings of the study overall: HTLV-1-associated myelopathy showed the most TCR clonal expansion; multiple sclerosis the least, below healthy controls.

Germline loops: CDR1 MNHEY, CDR2 SVGAGI. The V end lost 6 bases, the J end lost 6 bases, and 14 bases lay between the germline ends. The CDR3 extends over 14 amino acids. As for the cDNA, it was generated by 5'RACE with 10-nucleotide random UMIs. Each CDR3 protein is one row after TCRdb ran MiXCR on the 5' RACE reads. The sample comprises some 14,000 distinct CDR3 sequences, around 9.3% of which are singletons, and about 25% rests with the top ten. V gene TRBV6-5 combines with J gene TRBJ2-2; D possibly matches TRBD1 or TRBD2 (5 bases each). The sample taken for sequencing was PBMCs. The receptor was derived from a woman in her forties in good health. The CDR3 region is CASRNGGSPGELFF. CDR3 DNA: TGTGCCAGCAGGAATGGGGGATCCCCCGGGGAGCTGTTTTTT.